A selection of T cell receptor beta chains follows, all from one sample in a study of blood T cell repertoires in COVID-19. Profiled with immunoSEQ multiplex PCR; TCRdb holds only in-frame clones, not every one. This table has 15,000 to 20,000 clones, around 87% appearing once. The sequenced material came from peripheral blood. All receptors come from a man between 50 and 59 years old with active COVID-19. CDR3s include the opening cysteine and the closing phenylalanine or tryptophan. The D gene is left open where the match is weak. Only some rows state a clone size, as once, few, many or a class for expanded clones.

CDR3 DNA: TGTGCCACCAGTGATTACCCCGGACAGGCTCCTAGGAATGAGCAGTTCTTC
CDR3 protein: CATSDYPGQAPRNEQFF
V gene: TRBV24-1
clone size: -
D gene: TRBD1
J gene: TRBJ2-1
CDR3 length: 17

CDR3 DNA: TGTGCCAGCAGTTTAGAGAGGAACACTGAAGCTTTCTTT
CDR3 protein: CASSLERNTEAFF
V gene: TRBV27
clone size: -
D gene: -
J gene: TRBJ1-1
CDR3 length: 13

CDR3 DNA: TGCGCCAGCAGACAAGGACTCCAAGAGACCCAGTACTTC
CDR3 protein: CASRQGLQETQYF
V gene: TRBV5-1
clone size: -
D gene: -
J gene: TRBJ2-5
CDR3 length: 13

CDR3 DNA: TGCGCCAGCAGCCCCCTAGCGGGGGCCTCCTACAATGAGCAGTTCTTC
CDR3 protein: CASSPLAGASYNEQFF
V gene: TRBV4-1
clone size: -
D gene: TRBD2
J gene: TRBJ2-1
CDR3 length: 16

CDR3 DNA: TGTGCCAGCAGCCCGGCTAGCTTCTCCTACAATGAGCAGTTCTTC
CDR3 protein: CASSPASFSYNEQFF
V gene: TRBV11-3
clone size: -
D gene: -
J gene: TRBJ2-1
CDR3 length: 15

CDR3 DNA: TGTGCCAGTAGTATAGGGAGACAGGGGACGGATGAGCAGTTCTTC
CDR3 protein: CASSIGRQGTDEQFF
V gene: TRBV19
clone size: -
D gene: TRBD1
J gene: TRBJ2-1
CDR3 length: 15

CDR3 DNA: TGTGCCAGCAGCCAAGATTTCGGGAGTGGAGAGACCCAGTACTTC
CDR3 protein: CASSQDFGSGETQYF
V gene: TRBV14
clone size: -
D gene: -
J gene: TRBJ2-5
CDR3 length: 15

CDR3 DNA: TGCGCCAGCAGCCAAGATCGGGTCTCCTACAATGAGCAGTTCTTC
CDR3 protein: CASSQDRVSYNEQFF
V gene: TRBV4-1
clone size: -
D gene: -
J gene: TRBJ2-1
CDR3 length: 15

CDR3 DNA: TGTGCCAGCCCCAGACAGGAGCTTAACTATGGCTACACCTTC
CDR3 protein: CASPRQELNYGYTF
V gene: TRBV2
clone size: -
D gene: -
J gene: TRBJ1-2
CDR3 length: 14

CDR3 DNA: TGTGCCAGCAGTTACCCAGGGGGGTTGGAGACCCAGTACTTC
CDR3 protein: CASSYPGGLETQYF
V gene: TRBV6-2/TRBV6-3
clone size: -
D gene: -
J gene: TRBJ2-5
CDR3 length: 14

CDR3 DNA: TGTGCCAGCAGCTTTGGACTATCTCATACAGATACGCAGTATTTT
CDR3 protein: CASSFGLSHTDTQYF
V gene: TRBV11-3
clone size: -
D gene: -
J gene: TRBJ2-3
CDR3 length: 15

CDR3 DNA: TGCGCCAGCAGCCCTCCTGGGGGGGTTGGAAAACTGTTTTTT
CDR3 protein: CASSPPGGVGKLFF
V gene: TRBV4-3
clone size: -
D gene: -
J gene: TRBJ1-4
CDR3 length: 14

CDR3 DNA: TGTGCCTGCCTCACACGTACCAAGCGGGGCGATTACAATGAGCAGTTCTTC
CDR3 protein: CACLTRTKRGDYNEQFF
V gene: TRBV30
clone size: -
D gene: TRBD2
J gene: TRBJ2-1
CDR3 length: 17

CDR3 DNA: TGTGCCAGCTCACCGATACCGGGGGAAGAGACCCAGTACTTC
CDR3 protein: CASSPIPGEETQYF
V gene: TRBV18
clone size: -
D gene: -
J gene: TRBJ2-5
CDR3 length: 14

CDR3 DNA: TGTGCCAGCAGGTCCCCCGGCACAGATACGCAGTATTTT
CDR3 protein: CASRSPGTDTQYF
V gene: TRBV2
clone size: -
D gene: -
J gene: TRBJ2-3
CDR3 length: 13

CDR3 DNA: TGTGCCAGCAGCCCCGGACTAGCGGGAGCCGAGACCCAGTACTTC
CDR3 protein: CASSPGLAGAETQYF
V gene: TRBV3-1/TRBV3-2
clone size: once
D gene: TRBD2
J gene: TRBJ2-5
CDR3 length: 15

CDR3 DNA: TGTGCCAGCAGTCCCCCCGGGACTCACCAGCGTGGGACCCAGTACTTC
CDR3 protein: CASSPPGTHQRGTQYF
V gene: TRBV3-1/TRBV3-2
clone size: -
D gene: -
J gene: TRBJ2-5
CDR3 length: 16

CDR3 DNA: TGTGCCAGCAGCTTAGATCCGGCAGGGTTTTACGAGCAGTACTTC
CDR3 protein: CASSLDPAGFYEQYF
V gene: TRBV11-3
clone size: few
D gene: -
J gene: TRBJ2-7
CDR3 length: 15

CDR3 DNA: TGTGCCAGCAGCTTAATTGGGACAGGGGGTCACTCTGGGGCCAACGTCCTGACTTTC
CDR3 protein: CASSLIGTGGHSGANVLTF
V gene: TRBV7-9
clone size: -
D gene: TRBD1
J gene: TRBJ2-6
CDR3 length: 19

CDR3 DNA: TGTGCCAGCAGTGGACCTTCGGGAGGCTACACCTTC
CDR3 protein: CASSGPSGGYTF
V gene: TRBV2
clone size: -
D gene: -
J gene: TRBJ1-2
CDR3 length: 12

CDR3 DNA: TGTGCCAGCAGCCGAGCGGGACTACGTAACTACAATGAGCAGTTCTTC
CDR3 protein: CASSRAGLRNYNEQFF
V gene: TRBV3-1/TRBV3-2
clone size: -
D gene: TRBD2
J gene: TRBJ2-1
CDR3 length: 16

CDR3 DNA: TGCGCCAGCAGCCCCGGGACAGTCCCCTACGAGCAGTACTTC
CDR3 protein: CASSPGTVPYEQYF
V gene: TRBV5-1
clone size: -
D gene: TRBD1
J gene: TRBJ2-7
CDR3 length: 14

CDR3 DNA: TGTGCCAGCAGCTTGGAACAGTGGAATGAGCAGTTCTTC
CDR3 protein: CASSLEQWNEQFF
V gene: TRBV5-6
clone size: -
D gene: -
J gene: TRBJ2-1
CDR3 length: 13

CDR3 DNA: TGCGCCAGCAGCTCCGGGGACGTGGTAGCGGGAGATTGGACCGGGGAGCTGTTTTTT
CDR3 protein: CASSSGDVVAGDWTGELFF
V gene: TRBV5-1
clone size: -
D gene: TRBD2
J gene: TRBJ2-2
CDR3 length: 19

CDR3 DNA: TGCGCCAGCAGCTACCAAGGGGGTTCAACTGAAGCTTTCTTT
CDR3 protein: CASSYQGGSTEAFF
V gene: TRBV5-1
clone size: -
D gene: -
J gene: TRBJ1-1
CDR3 length: 14

CDR3 DNA: TGTGCCAGAAGCTTACTCGTGAGGACAGGGGTTCTAGCCAAAAACATTCAGTACTTC
CDR3 protein: CARSLLVRTGVLAKNIQYF
V gene: TRBV5-3
clone size: once
D gene: TRBD1
J gene: TRBJ2-4
CDR3 length: 19

CDR3 DNA: TGTGCCACCAGGAGCCTTTCCCGCACAGGGCTCCGAGAGACCCAGTACTTC
CDR3 protein: CATRSLSRTGLRETQYF
V gene: TRBV15
clone size: -
D gene: -
J gene: TRBJ2-5
CDR3 length: 17

CDR3 DNA: TGTGCCAGCAGCGCCCAGCTAGTTGAGCCGAATAATGAGCAGTTCTTC
CDR3 protein: CASSAQLVEPNNEQFF
V gene: TRBV9
clone size: few
D gene: -
J gene: TRBJ2-1
CDR3 length: 16

CDR3 DNA: TGTGCCAGCAGGAGGACAGGGCATGGTGAAAAACTGTTTTTT
CDR3 protein: CASRRTGHGEKLFF
V gene: TRBV25-1
clone size: -
D gene: TRBD1
J gene: TRBJ1-4
CDR3 length: 14

CDR3 DNA: TGTGCCAGCAGCTTACCTAGCGGGAGCCAAGAGACCCAGTACTTC
CDR3 protein: CASSLPSGSQETQYF
V gene: TRBV5-4
clone size: -
D gene: TRBD2
J gene: TRBJ2-5
CDR3 length: 15

CDR3 DNA: TGCAGTGCTAGTCCACAGGGGCTTAATGAAAAACTGTTTTTT
CDR3 protein: CSASPQGLNEKLFF
V gene: TRBV20-1
clone size: -
D gene: TRBD1
J gene: TRBJ1-4
CDR3 length: 14